Shown below are 11 T cell receptor beta chains from a single sample sequenced in a study of early T cells in non-severe SARS-CoV-2 infection. TCRdb re-called the 5' RACE reads with MiXCR, one entry per CDR3 protein. The sample holds 75,000 to 90,000 distinct CDR3 sequences, roughly a tenth seen once. The specimen was whole blood, collected at baseline. These receptors were obtained from an adult who was a healthcare worker with PCR-confirmed SARS-CoV-2 infection or an uninfected control (not recorded which).

The chain couples TRBV12-3 or TRBV12-4 to TRBJ2-7, with D unclear. This CDR3 region has 13 residues. Trimming shortened V by 1 base and J by 2 bases, and 6 bases separated the two germline ends. CDR3 sequence: CASSLENTYEQYF. The CDR3, as DNA: TGTGCCAGCAGTTTAGAAAATACCTACGAGCAGTACTTC.

This clonotype has a count of ten or more. The rearrangement joins TRBV28 to TRBJ2-7; D uncertain. Per germline, CDR1 MDHEN and CDR2 SYDVKM. V lost 2 bases, J lost 7 bases, and 9 bases lay in between. This CDR3 has 12 amino acids. The CDR3, as DNA: TGTGCCAGCAGTTTAGGCCCTAGGGAGCAGTACTTC. Protein product: CASSLGPREQYF.

This clonotype showed up just a few times. The V call is TRBV7-9, the J call TRBJ1-1; D perhaps matches TRBD1 (5 bases). With 1 base removed from V and 11 bases from J, the gap between germline ends came to 8 bases. Germline V gene sequence: CDR1 SEHNR, CDR2 FQNEAQ (reference sequence). The CDR3 runs to 11 residues. CDR3 DNA: TGTGCCAGCAGCTTAGGCAGGGAGGCTTTCTTT. Its protein is CASSLGREAFF.

In its sample, this clonotype was seen a few times. CDR3: CASRKQGKLFF. The CDR3 region has the DNA TGTGCCAGCAGGAAACAGGGAAAACTGTTTTTT. The J gene is TRBJ1-4, the V gene TRBV6-1; tentative D call: TRBD1 (6 bases). Trimming stripped 6 bases from V and 10 bases from J, with 9 bases between. In germline, CDR1 is MNHNS, CDR2 SASEGT. The CDR3 sequence is 11 residues long.

The rearrangement uses TRBV28 and TRBJ2-3, with D perhaps TRBD2 (6 bases). This CDR3 is built from 14 residues. CDR1 MDHEN and CDR2 SYDVKM come from the germline V gene. V was cut by 6 bases and J by 2 bases, with 12 bases left in between. The CDR3 nucleotides are TGTGCCAGCAGAATAGCGGTACCCACAGATACGCAGTATTTT. Translating gives CASRIAVPTDTQYF.

This clonotype was detected ten times or more. The chain joins TRBV27 to TRBJ2-6, with unresolved D. V lost 4 bases to trimming and J lost 1 base, with 5 bases between them. In germline, CDR1 is MNHEY, CDR2 SMNVEV (reference sequence). The CDR3 has 14 amino acids. CDR3 protein: CASSWGSGANVLTF. Written as DNA, the CDR3 is TGTGCCAGCAGTTGGGGATCTGGGGCCAACGTCCTGACTTTC.

There are a few counts of this clonotype. J is TRBJ2-1 and V is TRBV12-5; D is possibly TRBD1 (7 bases). The CDR3 has 14 residues. CDR1 and CDR2 (germline): LGHNT, FRNRAP. The V end was cut by 6 bases, the J end by 3 bases, with 12 bases between. Here the CDR3 DNA reads TGTGCTAGTGGCGGTCAGGGGGGCTACAATGAGCAGTTCTTC. Protein: CASGGQGGYNEQFF.

The V and J genes are TRBV28 and TRBJ1-2; D unclear. Germline CDR1 is MDHEN and CDR2 is SYDVKM. V lost 5 bases and J 8 bases, leaving 24 bases between the germline ends. The CDR3 totals 16 residues. The CDR3 protein is CASSATRADRGRGYTF. As DNA, the CDR3 is TGTGCCAGCAGTGCGACAAGGGCGGATCGCGGAAGGGGCTACACCTTC.

Many counts were recorded for this clonotype. J is TRBJ2-2 and V is TRBV12-3 or TRBV12-4, with 14 positions matching TRBD2. This CDR3 region has 15 residues. V lost 10 bases to trimming and J lost 4 bases; unmatched junction nucleotides: 5. CDR3 sequence reads: CATKGLAGATGELFF. The CDR3 DNA reads as TGTGCCACCAAGGGACTAGCGGGAGCCACCGGGGAGCTGTTTTTT.

This rearrangement joins TRBV20-1 to TRBJ1-5; weak D call: TRBD1 (5 bases). The CDR3 loop spans 13 amino acids. V dropped 6 bases and J dropped 0 bases, with 9 bases sitting between them. Germline V CDR1 and CDR2: DFQATT, SNEGSKA (reference sequence). CDR3 protein: CSARQNSNQPQHF. In nucleotides, the CDR3 is TGCAGTGCCAGACAGAATAGCAATCAGCCCCAGCATTTT.

This clonotype appeared many times. The J gene is TRBJ2-1, the V gene TRBV6-1; D gene unclear. The CDR3 sequence is 13 residues long. The germline V gene has CDR1 MNHNS and CDR2 SASEGT. V lost 6 bases, J lost 9 bases, and 15 bases lay in between. The CDR3 is CASSERWGSEQFF. In nucleotides, the CDR3 is TGTGCCAGCAGCGAGAGATGGGGTAGTGAGCAGTTCTTC.